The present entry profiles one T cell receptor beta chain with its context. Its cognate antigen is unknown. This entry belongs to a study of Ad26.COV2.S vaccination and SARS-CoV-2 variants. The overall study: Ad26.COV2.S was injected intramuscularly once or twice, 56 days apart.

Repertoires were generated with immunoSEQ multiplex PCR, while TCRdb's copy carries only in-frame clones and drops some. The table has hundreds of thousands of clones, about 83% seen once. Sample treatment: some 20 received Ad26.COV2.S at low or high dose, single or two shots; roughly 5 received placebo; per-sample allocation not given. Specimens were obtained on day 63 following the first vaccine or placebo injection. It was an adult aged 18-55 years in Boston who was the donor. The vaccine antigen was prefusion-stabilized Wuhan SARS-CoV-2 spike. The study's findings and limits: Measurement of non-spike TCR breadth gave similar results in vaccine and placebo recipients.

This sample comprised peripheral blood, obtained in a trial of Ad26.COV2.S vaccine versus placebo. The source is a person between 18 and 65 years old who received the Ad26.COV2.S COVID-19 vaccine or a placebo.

In DNA form, the CDR3 reads TGTGCCAGCAGCGGCGGTAGTCCGTACTTC. Amino acid sequence: CASSGGSPYF. J is TRBJ2-7 and V is TRBV9; no definite D call. The germline V and J ends were trimmed by 3 bases and 12 bases, with 10 bases remaining between them. Germline V CDR1 and CDR2: SGDLS, YYNGEE. The CDR3 covers 10 residues.